What follows are 30 T cell receptor beta chains derived from one specimen sequenced in a study of blood T cell repertoires in COVID-19. Clones were read by immunoSEQ multiplex PCR, and TCRdb kept only the in-frame ones, dropping some. Of approximately 330,000 clones listed, approximately 88% are singletons. The sequenced sample consisted of peripheral blood. The receptors come from a man aged 25 to 45 with COVID-19, enrolled during active disease.

This clone is a singleton in its sample. The gene calls are TRBV4-1 and TRBJ1-2; 8 bases are shared with TRBD1. This CDR3 is built from 15 residues. With V trimmed by 0 bases and J by 4 bases, 4 bases remained unmatched. From germline, CDR1 is MGHRA and CDR2 YSYEKL. In DNA form, the CDR3 reads TGCGCCAGCAGCCAAGATGCAGGGGGCAGCTATGGCTACACCTTC. As protein: CASSQDAGGSYGYTF.

V is TRBV7-3 and J is TRBJ1-1; D is undetermined. V shed 1 base and J shed 2 bases, with 8 bases lying between them. The CDR3 contains 14 residues. Germline V gene sequence: CDR1 SGHTA, CDR2 FQGTGA. CDR3 sequence: CASSLMADNTEAFF. CDR3 bases: TGTGCCAGCAGCTTAATGGCCGATAACACTGAAGCTTTCTTT.

This clone was counted only a few times. This chain links TRBV2 with TRBJ1-2; D is possibly TRBD1 (6 bases). The CDR3 is 13 amino acids. From germline, CDR1 is SNHLY and CDR2 FYNNEI. Trimming stripped 8 bases from V and 4 bases from J, with 14 bases between. CDR3 nucleotides: TGTGCCAGCGCGGAGGGAGGGGGCTATGGCTACACCTTC. Translating gives CASAEGGGYGYTF.

This clone appeared many times. The CDR3 sequence: CASSLSRSLNTEAFF. CDR3 nucleotide sequence: TGTGCCAGCAGCTTAAGTCGGTCCCTGAACACTGAAGCTTTCTTT. J is TRBJ1-1 and V is TRBV7-3; D remains ambiguous. Germline V gene lookup returns CDR1 SGHTA and CDR2 FQGTGA. This CDR3 region has 15 residues. V gave up 1 base and J gave up 0 bases, with 9 bases separating them. Based on the CDR3 plus reference TRBV7-3 and TRBJ1-1, the full variable domain is GAGVSQTPSNKVTEKGKYVELRCDPISGHTALYWYRQSLGQGPEFLIYFQGTGAADDSGLPNDRFFAVRPEGSVSTLKIQRTERGDSAVYLCASSLSRSLNTEAFFGQGTRLTVV.

The chain has TRBV27 and TRBJ2-7; 8 bases are a match to TRBD1. The germline V gene encodes CDR1 MNHEY and CDR2 SMNVEV (reference sequence). The J segment lost 2 bases and the V segment lost 3 bases, leaving 6 bases of the junction unmatched. This CDR3 contains 15 residues. The CDR3 loop is CASSFGTGLAYEQYF. CDR3 bases: TGTGCCAGCAGTTTTGGGACAGGTCTGGCCTACGAGCAGTACTTC.

The CDR3 reads CASSLTRQGPSSGNTIYF. CDR3 in DNA: TGTGCCAGCAGCTTAACTCGACAGGGGCCAAGCTCTGGAAACACCATATATTTT. This chain uses TRBV11-2 with TRBJ1-3; 8 bases fit TRBD1. With V trimmed by 2 bases and J by 0 bases, 9 bases remained unmatched. This CDR3 contains 18 residues. Germline V lookup: CDR1 SGHAT, CDR2 FQNNGV.

This clone was detected once. This chain connects TRBV5-1 to TRBJ2-2, with D hard to call. This CDR3 is 14 amino acids long. V was clipped by 0 bases and J by 4 bases, with 7 bases between them. Germline V CDR1 and CDR2: SGHRS, YFSETQ. The CDR3 protein is CASSLAVPTGELFF. DNA of the CDR3: TGCGCCAGCAGCTTGGCCGTCCCCACCGGGGAGCTGTTTTTT.

This clone was counted between two and nine times. The chain links TRBV18 to TRBJ2-4, with a tentative D call TRBD1 (5 bases). The CDR3 length is 14 residues. Germline V gives CDR1 KGHSH, CDR2 LQKENI. V was clipped by 6 bases and J by 8 bases, with 17 bases between them. CDR3 sequence reads: CASSTQGSEDIQYF. In DNA form, the CDR3 reads TGTGCCAGCTCTACCCAGGGATCAGAGGACATTCAGTACTTC.

The rearrangement uses TRBV9 and TRBJ2-4, with a weak D call TRBD2 (5 bases). Germline CDR1 is SGDLS and CDR2 is YYNGEE. The germline V and J ends were trimmed by 0 bases and 8 bases, with 15 bases remaining between them. The CDR3 sequence is 15 residues long. For the CDR3, the DNA is TGTGCCAGCAGCGTAGAGGGCAGGTCGCGGGACATTCAGTACTTC. It codes for CASSVEGRSRDIQYF.

The chain combines TRBV24-1 with TRBJ2-2; maybe TRBD1 (6 bases). Germline V lookup: CDR1 KGHDR, CDR2 SFDVKD. The CDR3 runs to 15 residues. V lost 3 bases, J lost 3 bases, and 10 bases lay in between. CDR3 DNA: TGTGCCACCAGTGATGACCAGGGGTACACCGGGGAGCTGTTTTTT. Its protein is CATSDDQGYTGELFF.

The CDR3 loop reads CASSLDGSNQPQHF. DNA for the CDR3: TGCGCCAGCAGCTTGGACGGGAGCAATCAGCCCCAGCATTTT. The rearrangement joins TRBV5-1 to TRBJ1-5; D is unclear. Germline values: CDR1 SGHRS, CDR2 YFSETQ. This CDR3 has 14 residues. The V gene lost 0 bases and the J gene lost 1 base, with 5 bases spanning the gap.

The chain links TRBV5-4 to TRBJ2-1; TRBD1 matches at 7 bases. The CDR3 spans 15 residues. Trimming took 5 bases from V and 5 from J; bases not matched to a gene: 10. Germline CDR1 SGHNT, CDR2 YYREEE (reference sequence). The CDR3 protein is CASSLPGQTNNEQFF. The CDR3 DNA sequence: TGTGCCAGCAGTCTTCCGGGACAGACCAACAATGAGCAGTTCTTC.

This chain uses TRBV7-6 with TRBJ2-3, with D tentatively TRBD1 (6 bases). The CDR3 spans 17 residues. V dropped 0 bases and J dropped 0 bases, with 13 bases sitting between them. In germline, CDR1 is SGHVS, CDR2 FNYEAQ. CDR3 nucleotide sequence: TGTGCCAGCAGCTTAGCGGATACAGGGTATAGCACAGATACGCAGTATTTT. Its protein is CASSLADTGYSTDTQYF.

The CDR3 DNA follows: TGTGCCAGCTCGGGACTAGCGGGAGGGCGTACCGGGGAGCTGTTTTTT. This sequence encodes CASSGLAGGRTGELFF. The chain recombines TRBV7-2 with TRBJ2-2; 16 bases line up with TRBD2. CDR1 and CDR2 (germline): SGHTA, FQGNSA. The CDR3 has 16 residues. J was trimmed by 5 bases and V by 8 bases; bases with no gene match: 5.

This chain joins TRBV7-8 and TRBJ2-3, with 7 positions matching TRBD2. Germline-derived CDR1 and CDR2 are SGHVS and FQNEAQ. The V segment lost 6 bases and the J segment 0 bases; nucleotides outside the gene matches: 21. The CDR3 extends over 20 amino acids. For the CDR3, the DNA is TGTGCCAGCAGTTCCGGGGCACTAGCGCCTCTGCGCACTAGCACAGATACGCAGTATTTT. Its translation is CASSSGALAPLRTSTDTQYF.

The rearrangement joins TRBV29-1 to TRBJ1-6; 8 positions match TRBD1. J was trimmed by 10 bases and V by 7 bases; bases with no gene match: 9. CDR1 and CDR2 (germline): SQVTM, ANQGSEA. There are 13 residues in the CDR3. DNA of the CDR3: TGCAGCGCTTTGACAGGGGTAGGGTCACCCCTCCACTTT. Residues: CSALTGVGSPLHF. The whole variable domain, remainder taken from reference TRBV29-1 and TRBJ1-6, is SAVISQKPSRDICQRGTSLTIQCQVDSQVTMMFWYRQQPGQSLTLIATANQGSEATYESGFVIDKFPISRPNLTFSTLTVSNMSPEDSSIYLCSALTGVGSPLHFGNGTRLTVT.

This chain connects TRBV9 to TRBJ2-5; D possibly corresponds to TRBD1 (5 bases). The germline V gene has CDR1 SGDLS and CDR2 YYNGEE. This CDR3 region has 14 residues. Trimming took 0 bases from V and 4 from J, leaving 10 bases between them. CDR3 amino acids: CASSVAAGIETQYF. The CDR3 DNA is TGTGCCAGCAGCGTAGCCGCAGGGATAGAGACCCAGTACTTC. The variable domain in full, completed from reference TRBV9 and TRBJ2-5, reads DSGVTQTPKHLITATGQRVTLRCSPRSGDLSVYWYQQSLDQGLQFLIQYYNGEERAKGNILERFSAQQFPDLHSELNLSSLELGDSALYFCASSVAAGIETQYFGPGTRLLVL.

The chain combines TRBV28 with TRBJ2-4; 11 bases match TRBD2. Losses at the gene ends were 5 bases for V and 0 bases for J; bases not matched to a gene: 12. In germline, CDR1 is MDHEN, CDR2 SYDVKM. The CDR3 length is 19 residues. The CDR3 loop is CASSRTSGPERGAKNIQYF. The CDR3 DNA sequence: TGTGCCAGCAGTCGGACTAGCGGGCCCGAGAGGGGAGCCAAAAACATTCAGTACTTC.

The rearrangement uses TRBV4-3 and TRBJ1-6; D is ambiguous. Germline loops: CDR1 LGHNA, CDR2 YSLEER. Trimming pared 2 bases from V and 0 bases from J, leaving 5 bases between. This CDR3 has 15 residues. The CDR3 sequence is CASSQTSSYNSPLHF. The CDR3 region has the DNA TGCGCCAGCAGCCAAACTAGCTCCTATAATTCACCCCTCCACTTT.

In its sample, this clone was seen once. The V gene is TRBV11-2, the J gene TRBJ2-2; 7 nucleotides match TRBD1. CDR1 and CDR2 from the germline V gene are SGHAT and FQNNGV. The CDR3 is 14 residues long. After removal of 3 bases from V and 6 bases from J, the junction contained 4 bases not matched to a gene. The CDR3 bases are TGTGCCAGCAGCTTTCGACAGGGTGCCGGGGAGCTGTTTTTT. As protein: CASSFRQGAGELFF.

This sequence joins TRBV6-2 or TRBV6-3 and TRBJ1-5; no clear D gene. V was clipped by 4 bases and J by 3 bases, with 7 bases between them. The CDR3 has 13 amino acids. Germline V gene data show CDR1 as MNHEY and CDR2 as SVGEGT. The CDR3 protein is CASSLSLNQPQHF. The CDR3 nucleotides read TGTGCCAGCAGTTTGAGTCTCAATCAGCCCCAGCATTTT.

V gene TRBV4-2 combines with J gene TRBJ1-1, with D uncertain. The CDR3 totals 14 residues. Trimming removed 0 bases from V and 5 bases from J, with 10 bases in between. CDR1 is LGHNA, CDR2 YNFKEQ, per germline. The CDR3 spells CASSQDMVATEAFF. The CDR3, as DNA: TGTGCCAGCAGCCAAGACATGGTAGCAACTGAAGCTTTCTTT.

The chain employs TRBV3-1 (or the pseudogene TRBV3-2) and TRBJ2-7; D possibly corresponds to TRBD1 (6 bases). Germline-derived CDR1 and CDR2 are LGHDT and YNNKEL (reference sequence). This CDR3 region has 12 residues. V was trimmed by 6 bases and J by 7 bases, leaving 13 bases between them. The CDR3: CASRFQGGEQYF. As DNA, the CDR3 is TGTGCCAGCAGATTTCAAGGGGGAGAGCAGTACTTC.

The chain links TRBV4-3 to TRBJ1-2; TRBD1 agrees at 10 bases. CDR3 length: 18 residues. Germline CDR1 LGHNA, CDR2 YSLEER. The V and J ends lost 1 base and 0 bases, in that order; junction bases with no gene match: 8. CDR3 sequence reads: CASSQGQGADLPNYGYTF. DNA for the CDR3: TGCGCCAGCAGCCAAGGACAGGGGGCGGACCTACCTAACTATGGCTACACCTTC.

V is TRBV6-2 or TRBV6-3 and J is TRBJ2-1; TRBD2 matches 11 bases. Germline loops: CDR1 MNHEY, CDR2 SVGEGT. The CDR3 loop spans 16 amino acids. V lost 6 bases to trimming and J lost 4 bases; unmatched junction nucleotides: 8. CDR3 amino acids: CASSSYLAGGYNEQFF. CDR3 sequence (DNA): TGTGCCAGCAGCTCTTATCTAGCGGGGGGTTACAATGAGCAGTTCTTC.

The rearrangement links TRBV3-1 (or the pseudogene TRBV3-2) to TRBJ1-5; D is uncertain. The CDR3 loop spans 17 amino acids. V was pared by 1 base and J by 3 bases, with 16 bases between. Germline V gene sequence: CDR1 LGHDT, CDR2 YNNKEL (reference sequence). Here the CDR3 reads CASSQAPLPAPNQPQHF. For the CDR3, the DNA is TGTGCCAGCAGCCAAGCCCCGCTACCCGCCCCCAATCAGCCCCAGCATTTT.

The chain is built from TRBV11-1 and TRBJ2-1, with D possibly TRBD2 on 6 matching bases. This CDR3 is built from 16 residues. Germline CDR1 and CDR2: SGHAT and FQDESV (reference sequence). Between the trimmed V and J ends, which lost 3 bases and 7 bases, there was a span of 19 bases. Here the CDR3 reads CASSFSSAGGLNEQFF. The CDR3 DNA reads TGTGCCAGCAGCTTTAGTTCGGCCGGGGGTCTAAATGAGCAGTTCTTC.

The chain carries TRBV19 and TRBJ2-5; 10 positions agree with TRBD1. Germline-derived CDR1 and CDR2 are LNHDA and SQIVND (reference sequence). The CDR3 is made up of 17 amino acids. J was trimmed by 5 bases and V by 2 bases; bases with no gene match: 11. CDR3 coding DNA: TGTGCCAGTAGTATAACCGGGACAGGGGCGCCAGAGGAGACCCAGTACTTC. Amino acid sequence: CASSITGTGAPEETQYF.

The rearrangement joins TRBV7-6 to TRBJ2-5, with 7 bases lining up with TRBD2. The CDR3 runs to 18 residues. The germline gives CDR1 SGHVS, CDR2 FNYEAQ. V lost 3 bases to trimming and J lost 5 bases; unmatched junction nucleotides: 18. The chain's CDR3 is CASSFGPRVAGVWETQYF. The CDR3 nucleotides are TGTGCCAGCAGCTTCGGGCCGAGGGTTGCGGGAGTATGGGAGACCCAGTACTTC.

The chain couples TRBV29-1 to TRBJ1-5; D is undetermined. V lost 4 bases, J lost 4 bases, and 11 bases lay in between. The CDR3 is 13 amino acids. Per germline, CDR1 SQVTM and CDR2 ANQGSEA. The CDR3 sequence is CSVVIFGNQPQHF. The CDR3 coding sequence is TGCAGCGTTGTAATTTTCGGGAATCAGCCCCAGCATTTT. Full variable domain (missing parts from reference TRBV29-1 and TRBJ1-5): SAVISQKPSRDICQRGTSLTIQCQVDSQVTMMFWYRQQPGQSLTLIATANQGSEATYESGFVIDKFPISRPNLTFSTLTVSNMSPEDSSIYLCSVVIFGNQPQHFGDGTRLSIL.